These 14 T cell receptor beta chains were all obtained from the same sample, sequenced in a study of metastatic and nonmetastatic thyroid tumors. Patients were all untreated before their thyroid surgery. Through MiXCR, TCRdb re-clonotyped the PCR reads. The repertoire holds about 64,000 clones, with less than 5% as singletons. Sequences were obtained from blood. The receptors derive from a female donor with papillary thyroid cancer or a benign thyroid nodule (not recorded which). Some clones in this sample may be carry-over from other donors' samples.

This clone was observed at least ten times. This chain uses TRBV2 with TRBJ2-5; D ambiguous. Trimming cost V 6 bases and J 1 base, with 3 bases left between them. The CDR3 runs 11 residues. Germline CDR1 SNHLY, CDR2 FYNNEI. This chain's CDR3 is CASSTQETQYF. CDR3 nucleotide sequence: TGTGCCAGCAGCACCCAAGAGACCCAGTACTTC.

This clone was detected many times. The V call is TRBV7-3, the J call TRBJ2-1; D is ambiguous. V was clipped by 0 bases and J by 0 bases, with 6 bases between them. The CDR3 covers 15 residues. The V gene's germline CDR1 is SGHTA and CDR2 FQGTGA. CDR3 sequence: CASSLTMDSYNEQFF. The CDR3 DNA reads TGTGCCAGCAGCTTAACGATGGACTCCTACAATGAGCAGTTCTTC.

About this clone itself: The CDR3 does not close with the conserved phenylalanine or tryptophan, likely indicating a read error. The identical CDR3 is also encoded by other nucleotide sequences in the sample. This chain links TRBV3-1 with TRBJ1-5, with unresolved D. This CDR3 has 13 residues. In germline, CDR1 is LGHDT, CDR2 YNNKEL (reference sequence). The CDR3 DNA reads TGTGCCAGTAGCCAAGTAGGAAATCAGCCCCAGCATCTT. Its translation: CASSQVGNQPQHL.

This clone was counted at least ten times. V is TRBV9 and J is TRBJ2-7; D remains ambiguous. The CDR3 spans 13 residues. Per germline, CDR1 SGDLS and CDR2 YYNGEE. V lost 0 bases to trimming and J lost 7 bases, with 11 bases between them. The CDR3 DNA reads as TGTGCCAGCAGCGTAGATTGGGTGGGGGAGCAGTACTTC. Its protein product is CASSVDWVGEQYF. Variable domain in full (rest from reference TRBV9 and TRBJ2-7): DSGVTQTPKHLITATGQRVTLRCSPRSGDLSVYWYQQSLDQGLQFLIQYYNGEERAKGNILERFSAQQFPDLHSELNLSSLELGDSALYFCASSVDWVGEQYFGPGTRLTVT.

This clone was observed many times. The V gene is TRBV20-1, the J gene TRBJ2-3; 7 bases fit TRBD1. The V gene's germline CDR1 is DFQATT and CDR2 SNEGSKA (reference sequence). Trimming at V came to 0 bases and at J to 5 bases, leaving 11 bases not matched to a gene. This CDR3 is 16 amino acids long. CDR3 nucleotide sequence: TGCAGTGCTAGAGATATGAGGGGACAGAAGAGAGATACGCAGTATTTT. It encodes CSARDMRGQKRDTQYF.

This clone was detected only a few times. A clone one base away is much larger, so this may be a read error. Other DNA variants within this sample encode the same CDR3. The chain couples TRBV29-1 to TRBJ1-1; TRBD1 aligns across 7 bases. The CDR3 contains 11 residues. The germline gives CDR1 SQVTM, CDR2 ANQGSEA. The ends lost 7 bases at V and 7 bases at J; junction bases unmatched: 6. This CDR3 reads CSGGDRGEAFF. DNA for the CDR3: TGCAGCGGGGGGGACAGAGGTGAAGCTTTCTTT.

This clone came up many times. The V and J genes are TRBV28 and TRBJ1-2; tentative D call: TRBD1 (5 bases). The CDR3 contains 15 residues. The germline V and J ends were trimmed by 7 bases and 0 bases, with 15 bases remaining between them. Looked up from germline, CDR1 is MDHEN and CDR2 is SYDVKM. The CDR3 protein is CASNPTDKPNYGYTF. CDR3 in DNA: TGTGCCAGCAACCCGACGGACAAACCTAACTATGGCTACACCTTC.

There are many counts of this clone. V is TRBV7-9 and J is TRBJ2-4; tentative D call: TRBD2 (5 bases). CDR3 length: 16 residues. Trimming stripped 1 base from V and 0 bases from J, with 10 bases between. Looked up from germline, CDR1 is SEHNR and CDR2 is FQNEAQ (reference sequence). CDR3 residues: CASSLGAGLAKNIQYF. The CDR3 nucleotides read TGTGCCAGCAGCTTAGGGGCCGGACTAGCCAAAAACATTCAGTACTTC.

The rearrangement joins TRBV6-1 to TRBJ1-5; no clear D. CDR1 is MNHNS, CDR2 SASEGT, per germline. V was pared by 11 bases and J by 2 bases, with 13 bases between. The CDR3 is 13 amino acids. The CDR3 protein is CAHSQEGNQPQHF. CDR3 nucleotide sequence: TGTGCCCATAGTCAGGAAGGCAATCAGCCCCAGCATTTT.

This clone was detected many times. A single base separates this from a much larger clone, so it may be a read error. The identical CDR3 is also encoded by other nucleotide sequences in the sample. The V gene is TRBV5-1, the J gene TRBJ2-3; 7 bases are shared with TRBD1. Germline assignment: CDR1 SGHRS and CDR2 YFSETQ. This CDR3 comprises 14 residues. CDR3 region: CASSLGQVSDTQYF. The CDR3 nucleotides are TGCGCTAGCAGCCTCGGACAGGTTAGCGATACGCAGTATTTT.

This clone was seen ten or more times. The rearrangement joins TRBV11-2 to TRBJ2-1, with 8 bases identical to TRBD2. Germline V lookup: CDR1 SGHAT, CDR2 FQNNGV. CDR3 length: 16 amino acids. V lost 2 bases, J lost 7 bases, and 10 bases stayed unmatched. The CDR3 protein is CASSLLASGSLNEQFF. The CDR3 bases are TGTGCCAGCAGCTTATTGGCCAGCGGGAGTTTAAATGAGCAGTTCTTC.

This clone was picked up a small number of times. This CDR3 is CASSGYRGHNEKLFF. CDR3 bases: TGTGCCAGCAGTGGATACAGGGGGCATAATGAAAAACTGTTTTTT. The chain is built from TRBV6-1 and TRBJ1-4, with 9 bases aligning to TRBD1. In germline, CDR1 is MNHNS, CDR2 SASEGT. The trim removed 4 bases at V and 4 bases at J, leaving 4 bases unmatched. This CDR3 has 15 amino acids.

This clone was found many times. The chain links TRBV20-1 to TRBJ1-1; 8 bases are a match to TRBD1. Looked up from germline, CDR1 is DFQATT and CDR2 is SNEGSKA (reference sequence). With V trimmed by 5 bases and J by 8 bases, 13 bases remained unmatched. This CDR3 spans 14 amino acids. The chain's CDR3 is CSAPSQGVVTEAFF. As DNA, the CDR3 is TGCAGTGCTCCTTCACAGGGGGTGGTGACGGAAGCTTTCTTT.

This clone was detected only a few times. In nucleotides, the CDR3 is TGTGCCAGCAGGAGGGGATATGGCTACACCTTC. Its translation: CASRRGYGYTF. The chain has TRBV6-2 or TRBV6-3 and TRBJ1-2, with D possibly matching TRBD1 (5 bases). Germline loops: CDR1 MNHEY, CDR2 SVGEGT. Trimming left V 6 bases short and J 5 bases short, with 7 bases between. The CDR3 contains 11 residues.